Given below is one T cell receptor beta chain in context. Its antigen is not identified. The data were taken from a study of shared clonotypes between healthy human individuals. General study findings and limits: Blood alone was sampled, and tissue repertoires likely differ.

V was pared by 2 bases and J by 8 bases, with 13 bases between. This CDR3 has 15 amino acids. From germline, CDR1 is MNHEY and CDR2 SMNVEV (reference sequence). Libraries were prepared by immunoSEQ multiplex PCR; TCRdb keeps only in-frame clonotypes and omits some of them. The sample lists roughly 1 million clones; more than 60% were seen once. The chain carries TRBV27 and TRBJ1-6; tentatively, D is TRBD1 (6 bases). Sequencing used memory CD4+ T cells sorted from blood. Subset given: CD45RA-negative fraction. The receptor was isolated from a man between 18 and 29 years old in good health. The CDR3 nucleotides are TGTGCCAGCAGTTTAAGCTCAGGGGTGTATTCACCCCTCCACTTT. The encoded protein is CASSLSSGVYSPLHF.